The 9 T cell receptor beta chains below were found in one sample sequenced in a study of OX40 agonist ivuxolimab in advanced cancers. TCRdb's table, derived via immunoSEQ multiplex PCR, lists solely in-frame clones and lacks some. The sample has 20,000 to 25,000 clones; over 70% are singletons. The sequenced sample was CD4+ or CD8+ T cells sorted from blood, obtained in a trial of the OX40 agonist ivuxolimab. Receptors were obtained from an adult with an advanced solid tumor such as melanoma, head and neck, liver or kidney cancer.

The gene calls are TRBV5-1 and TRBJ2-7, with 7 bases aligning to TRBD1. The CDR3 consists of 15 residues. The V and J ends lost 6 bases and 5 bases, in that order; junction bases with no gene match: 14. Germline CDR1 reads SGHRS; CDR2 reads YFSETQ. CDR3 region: CASNPWDSLKDEQYF. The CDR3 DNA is TGCGCCAGCAACCCGTGGGACAGCCTGAAGGACGAGCAGTACTTC.

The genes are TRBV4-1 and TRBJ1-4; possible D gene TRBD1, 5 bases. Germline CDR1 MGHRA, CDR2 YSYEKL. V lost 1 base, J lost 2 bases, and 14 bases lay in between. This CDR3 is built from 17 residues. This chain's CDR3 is CASSQASPQVTNEKLFF. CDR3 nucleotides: TGCGCCAGCAGCCAAGCGTCCCCACAGGTTACTAATGAAAAACTGTTTTTT.

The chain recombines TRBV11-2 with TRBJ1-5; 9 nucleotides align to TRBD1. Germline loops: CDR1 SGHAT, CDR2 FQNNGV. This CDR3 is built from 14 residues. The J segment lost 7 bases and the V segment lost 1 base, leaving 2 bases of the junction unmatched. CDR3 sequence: CASSLGQGGQPQHF. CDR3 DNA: TGTGCCAGCAGCTTAGGACAGGGGGGACAGCCCCAGCATTTT.

CDR3 protein: CASGLIGRATGRFEQYF. The CDR3 DNA reads TGTGCCAGCGGACTGATTGGGAGAGCGACAGGGCGCTTCGAGCAGTACTTC. The rearrangement links TRBV27 to TRBJ2-7; 7 nucleotides agree with TRBD1. Per the germline V gene, CDR1 is MNHEY and CDR2 is SMNVEV (reference sequence). CDR3 size: 17 residues. The V segment lost 8 bases and the J segment 6 bases; nucleotides outside the gene matches: 22.

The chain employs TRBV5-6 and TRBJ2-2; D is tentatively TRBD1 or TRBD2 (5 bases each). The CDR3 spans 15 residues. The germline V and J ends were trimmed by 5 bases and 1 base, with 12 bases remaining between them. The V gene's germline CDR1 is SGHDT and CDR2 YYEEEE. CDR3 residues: CASSLGVLNTGELFF. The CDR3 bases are TGTGCCAGCAGTCTGGGGGTTCTGAACACCGGGGAGCTGTTTTTT.

The CDR3 spells CASSIYGGDRYGYTF. The CDR3, as DNA: TGTGCCAGTAGTATATACGGCGGGGATCGGTATGGCTACACCTTC. This chain links TRBV19 with TRBJ1-2; D call uncertain. The CDR3 is made up of 15 amino acids. CDR1 and CDR2 from the germline V gene are LNHDA and SQIVND (reference sequence). V was pared by 2 bases and J by 5 bases, with 15 bases between.

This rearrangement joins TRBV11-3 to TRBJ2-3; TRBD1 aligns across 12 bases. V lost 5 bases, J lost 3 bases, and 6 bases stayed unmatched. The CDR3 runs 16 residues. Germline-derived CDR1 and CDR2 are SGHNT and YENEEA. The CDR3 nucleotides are TGTGCCAGCAGCAACCGGGACAGGGGGCTGACAGATACGCAGTATTTT. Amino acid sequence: CASSNRDRGLTDTQYF.

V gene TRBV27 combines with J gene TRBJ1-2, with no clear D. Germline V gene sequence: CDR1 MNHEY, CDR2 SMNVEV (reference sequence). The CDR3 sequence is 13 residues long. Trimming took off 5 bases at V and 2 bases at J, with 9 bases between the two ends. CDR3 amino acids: CASSHQRNYGYTF. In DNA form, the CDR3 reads TGTGCCAGCAGTCACCAAAGAAACTATGGCTACACCTTC.

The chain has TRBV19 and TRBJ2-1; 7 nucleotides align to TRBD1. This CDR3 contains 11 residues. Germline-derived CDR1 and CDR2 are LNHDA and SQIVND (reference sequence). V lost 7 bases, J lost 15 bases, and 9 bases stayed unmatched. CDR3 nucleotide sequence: TGTGCCAGTACACCGGGGACAGTTAGGTTCTTC. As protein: CASTPGTVRFF.